The clone carrying this T cell receptor (beta chain) occurred a few times. The antigen is undetermined. V lost 0 bases and J 8 bases, leaving 4 bases between the germline ends. In germline, CDR1 is GTSNPN, CDR2 SVGIG (reference sequence). The CDR3 loop spans 11 amino acids. The data derive from a study of response to subunit inactivated influenza vaccine. Whole-study results and caveats: There was a suggestion from the authors that each seasonal influenza vaccination recruits few new T cells.

TCRdb reprocessed the RT-PCR reads with MiXCR, giving one entry per CDR3 protein. Here the sample spans about 800,000 distinct CDR3 sequences, about 20% being singletons. The sequence was collected from a middle-aged man who received an inactivated influenza vaccine. The starting material was PBMCs from blood, obtained less than 6 days after vaccination. The J gene is TRBJ2-2, the V gene TRBV30; D ambiguous. CDR3 DNA: TGTGCCTGGAGTGTAGGAGGGGAGCTGTTTTTT. Residues: CAWSVGGELFF.